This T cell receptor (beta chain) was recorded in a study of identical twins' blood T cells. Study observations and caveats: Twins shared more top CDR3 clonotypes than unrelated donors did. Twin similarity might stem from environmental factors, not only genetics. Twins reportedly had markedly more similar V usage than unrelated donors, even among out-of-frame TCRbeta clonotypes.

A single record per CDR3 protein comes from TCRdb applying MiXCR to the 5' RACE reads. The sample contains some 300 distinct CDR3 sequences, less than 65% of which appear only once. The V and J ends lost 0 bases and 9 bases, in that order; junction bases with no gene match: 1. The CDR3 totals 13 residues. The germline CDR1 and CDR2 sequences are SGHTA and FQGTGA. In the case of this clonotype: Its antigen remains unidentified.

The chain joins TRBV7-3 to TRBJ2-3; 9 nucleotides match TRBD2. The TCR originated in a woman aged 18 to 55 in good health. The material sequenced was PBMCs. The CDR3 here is CASSLTTSGTQYF. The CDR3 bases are TGTGCCAGCAGCTTAACGACTAGCGGAACGCAGTATTTT.